This TCR beta chain was sequenced in a study of shared clonotypes between healthy human individuals. Study-level results: Estimated clonotype richness was generally higher in naive than memory subsets.

Deep level was the assay's run setting. Here immunoSEQ multiplex PCR was the method, and the copy in TCRdb shows in-frame clones only, minus some. The sample holds about 1.1 million clones, 70% to 80% seen once. CDR1 is SGHTA and CDR2 is FQGNSA in the germline V gene. Trimming stripped 0 bases from V and 0 bases from J, with 9 bases between. This CDR3 is built from 16 residues. For this clone: Its specificity is not known.

Sequenced sample: memory CD4+ T cells from PBMCs. Subset given: CD45RA-negative fraction. The rearrangement uses TRBV7-2 and TRBJ2-1; no firm D call. This clonotype originated in a man aged 18-30 years in good health. Some clones in this sample may be carry-over from other donors' samples. The CDR3 DNA follows: TGTGCCAGCAGCTTAGCGCGATGGAGCTCCTACAATGAGCAGTTCTTC. This codes for CASSLARWSSYNEQFF.